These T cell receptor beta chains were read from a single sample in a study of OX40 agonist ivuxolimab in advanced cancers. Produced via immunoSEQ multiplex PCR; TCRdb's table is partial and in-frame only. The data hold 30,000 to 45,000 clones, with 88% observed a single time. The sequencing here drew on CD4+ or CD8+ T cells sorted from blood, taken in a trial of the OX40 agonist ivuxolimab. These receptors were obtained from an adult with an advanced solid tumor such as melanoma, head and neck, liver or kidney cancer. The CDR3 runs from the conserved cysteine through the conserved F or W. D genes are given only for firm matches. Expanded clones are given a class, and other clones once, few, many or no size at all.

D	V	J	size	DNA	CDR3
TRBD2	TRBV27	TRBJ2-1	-	TGTGCCAGCAGTTTGGGTTCGGGGGGGTCCTACAATGAGCAGTTCTTC	CASSLGSGGSYNEQFF
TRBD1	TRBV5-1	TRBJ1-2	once	TGCGCCAGCAGCACTAGGACAGGGCGGGACTATGGCTACACCTTC	CASSTRTGRDYGYTF
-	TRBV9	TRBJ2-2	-	TGTGCCAGCAGCGTATCTAGTGGCTTCACCGGGGAGCTGTTTTTT	CASSVSSGFTGELFF
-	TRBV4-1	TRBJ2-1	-	TGCGCCAGCAGCCCCATATCTCGGGGGTACAATGAGCAGTTCTTC	CASSPISRGYNEQFF
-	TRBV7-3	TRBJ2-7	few	TGTGCCAGCAGCTTACGATCTGGGGGCGAGCAGTACTTC	CASSLRSGGEQYF
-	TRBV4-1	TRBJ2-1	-	TGCGCCAGCAGAAACGCAAGGGGCAATGAGCAGTTCTTC	CASRNARGNEQFF
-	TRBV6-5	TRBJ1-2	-	TGTGCCAGCAGTGCCCAAGGGGGGGGCCCGTATGGCTACACCTTC	CASSAQGGGPYGYTF
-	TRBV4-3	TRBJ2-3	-	TGCGCCAGCAGCCAAGATTCCGGGGAATACACAGATACGCAGTATTTT	CASSQDSGEYTDTQYF
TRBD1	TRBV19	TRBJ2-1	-	TGTGCCAGTACCTGGACAGGGGCGTACAATGAGCAGTTCTTC	CASTWTGAYNEQFF
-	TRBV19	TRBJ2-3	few	TGTGCCAGTACCTCAGGGCAGGGCACAGATACGCAGTATTTT	CASTSGQGTDTQYF